These 9 T cell receptor beta chains originate from one sample sequenced in a study of blood T cell repertoires in COVID-19. Sequencing used immunoSEQ multiplex PCR; TCRdb keeps in-frame clones, though not all of them. This table holds 390,000 or so clones, more than 70% found once. Input material: peripheral blood. Source of these receptors: a woman aged 25-40 years with COVID-19, enrolled during active disease.

This chain links TRBV12-5 with TRBJ1-5, with D tentatively TRBD1 (6 bases). V was pared by 3 bases and J by 1 base, with 10 bases between. There are 15 residues in the CDR3. The germline V gene has CDR1 LGHNT and CDR2 FRNRAP. The CDR3 protein is CASGFGRGSNQPQHF. CDR3 coding DNA: TGTGCTAGTGGTTTTGGCAGGGGAAGCAATCAGCCCCAGCATTTT.

This clone was counted once. This sequence joins TRBV3-1 (or the pseudogene TRBV3-2) and TRBJ2-3, with TRBD2 matching over 7 bases. This CDR3 is built from 12 residues. Germline V gene sequence: CDR1 LGHDT, CDR2 YNNKEL (reference sequence). Germline trimming cut 6 bases from V and 14 bases from J; bases unmatched to any gene: 11. CDR3 nucleotides: TGTGCCAGCAGTCCAGCGGGGATCGCCCGGTATTTT. It codes for CASSPAGIARYF.

CDR3 amino acids: CASSQLPDTQYF. CDR3 DNA sequence: TGTGCCAGCAGCCAACTACCAGATACGCAGTATTTT. V gene TRBV5-6 combines with J gene TRBJ2-3; no clear D. V lost 4 bases to trimming and J lost 4 bases, with 7 bases between them. From germline, CDR1 is SGHDT and CDR2 YYEEEE. The CDR3 has 12 amino acids.

This sequence joins TRBV11-2 and TRBJ2-7; D is possibly TRBD2 (6 bases). The CDR3 is 12 amino acids. Germline lookup yields CDR1 SGHAT and CDR2 FQNNGV. The germline V and J ends were trimmed by 6 bases and 3 bases, with 9 bases remaining between them. Here the CDR3 DNA reads TGTGCCAGCAGACGACTAGTCTACGAGCAGTACTTC. Translation: CASRRLVYEQYF.

This clone was counted a single time. The chain recombines TRBV2 with TRBJ2-1; 8 nucleotides agree with TRBD2. Per the germline V gene, CDR1 is SNHLY and CDR2 is FYNNEI. The CDR3 consists of 14 residues. Trimming removed 3 bases from V and 10 bases from J; junction bases left unmatched: 8. CDR3: CASSESPAGDEQFF. The DNA of the CDR3 is TGTGCCAGCAGTGAGAGCCCAGCGGGAGACGAGCAGTTCTTC. The variable domain in full, with the rest retrieved from reference TRBV2 and TRBJ2-1, is EPEVTQTPSHQVTQMGQEVILRCVPISNHLYFYWYRQILGQKVEFLVSFYNNEISEKSEIFDDQFSVERPDGSNFTLKIRSTKLEDSAMYFCASSESPAGDEQFFGPGTRLTVL.

The gene calls are TRBV9 and TRBJ1-3, with D possibly TRBD1 on 5 matching bases. Deletions cut 4 bases from V and 8 bases from J, with 19 bases between. CDR3 length equals 15 residues. The V gene's germline CDR1 is SGDLS and CDR2 YYNGEE. The CDR3 DNA sequence: TGTGCCAGCAGCTTTCGGCCGGGGGGATCAGACACCATATATTTT. Amino acids: CASSFRPGGSDTIYF.

This chain links TRBV5-4 with TRBJ2-7; the match to TRBD1 covers 8 bases. V was clipped by 3 bases and J by 4 bases; unmatched bases: 12. Germline V gene data show CDR1 as SGHNT and CDR2 as YYREEE (reference sequence). The CDR3 spans 16 residues. The CDR3 DNA reads as TGTGCCAGCAGCTCCAAGACGGGACAGGTTGTATACGAGCAGTACTTC. Amino acid sequence: CASSSKTGQVVYEQYF.

This clone occurred once. The CDR3 loop reads CASSQDRKRSYEQYF. The CDR3 coding sequence is TGCGCCAGCAGCCAGGACAGGAAACGCTCCTACGAGCAGTACTTC. The chain links TRBV5-1 to TRBJ2-7; 7 positions match TRBD1. The V segment lost 4 bases and the J segment 0 bases; nucleotides outside the gene matches: 7. The CDR3 extends over 15 amino acids. CDR1 is SGHRS, CDR2 YFSETQ, per germline.

The chain links TRBV19 to TRBJ1-5; D gene unclear. The germline V gene has CDR1 LNHDA and CDR2 SQIVND (reference sequence). The CDR3 loop spans 11 amino acids. V dropped 5 bases and J dropped 6 bases, with 5 bases sitting between them. The CDR3 sequence is CASSGGQPQHF. The CDR3 DNA follows: TGTGCCAGTAGTGGAGGTCAGCCCCAGCATTTT.